Below are 16 T cell receptor beta chains sequenced from a single sample in a study of a mutant IDH1 vaccine in newly diagnosed glioma. The method was immunoSEQ multiplex PCR; TCRdb's version includes in-frame clones alone and lacks a portion of them. This sample has roughly 29,000 clones, with approximately 80% found just once. The time point denotes: week 23, last vaccination. Every vaccine dose comprised 300 ug of mutant IDH1 20-mer peptide plus topical imiquimod. Antigens of these TCRs are unknown. Sequencing used PBMCs, obtained from a glioma patient whose treatment included an IDH1 peptide vaccine. The receptors originated from a woman aged 18-29 years with glioma.

The V and J genes are TRBV13 and TRBJ2-7, with no clear D. The CDR3 runs to 15 residues. The V gene lost 5 bases and the J gene lost 4 bases, with 18 bases spanning the gap. The germline V gene has CDR1 PRHDT and CDR2 FYEKMQ (reference sequence). CDR3 amino acids: CASSLTRLSGYEQYF. CDR3 nucleotide sequence: TGTGCCAGCAGCCTCACCCGACTCTCTGGATACGAGCAGTACTTC.

The rearrangement joins TRBV21-1 to TRBJ1-2. TRBV21-1 is a recognized pseudogene. The CDR3 covers 15 residues. CDR3 in amino acids: CASSKASGGGHGYTF. CDR3 in DNA: TGTGCCAGCAGCAAAGCATCGGGGGGGGGCCATGGCTACACCTTC.

The chain recombines TRBV27 with TRBJ1-5; D remains ambiguous. The CDR3 consists of 13 residues. CDR1 and CDR2 (germline): MNHEY, SMNVEV (reference sequence). The V and J ends lost 2 bases and 3 bases respectively, with 5 bases between them. The CDR3: CASSLLSNQPQHF. The CDR3 DNA reads as TGTGCCAGCAGTTTACTTTCCAATCAGCCCCAGCATTTT.

The chain employs TRBV6-5 and TRBJ2-1, with D perhaps given as TRBD1 or TRBD2 (6 bases each). Trimming cost V 9 bases and J 8 bases, with 11 bases left between them. The germline CDR1 and CDR2 sequences are MNHEY and SVGAGI. The CDR3 extends over 11 amino acids. The CDR3 here is CASRGAYEQFF. The CDR3 DNA sequence: TGTGCCAGTAGGGGGGCATATGAGCAGTTCTTC.

The gene calls are TRBV6-6 and TRBJ1-1; unclear D gene. The V gene's germline CDR1 is MNHNY and CDR2 SVGAGI (reference sequence). The V end was cut by 7 bases, the J end by 1 base, with 10 bases between. This CDR3 comprises 13 residues. CDR3 in amino acids: CASKVQRNTEAFF. For the CDR3, the DNA is TGTGCCAGCAAGGTCCAGAGGAACACTGAAGCTTTCTTT.

The chain couples TRBV5-6 to TRBJ1-1; TRBD1 is a possible D gene (6 bases). This CDR3 comprises 16 residues. Trimming pared 2 bases from V and 5 bases from J, leaving 19 bases between. Germline assignment: CDR1 SGHDT and CDR2 YYEEEE. Here the CDR3 DNA reads TGTGCCAGCAGCTTATTCGGGACAACCCAAAGGACTGAAGCTTTCTTT. As protein: CASSLFGTTQRTEAFF.

The gene calls are TRBV29-1 and TRBJ2-1, with TRBD2 matching 9 bases. This CDR3 has 15 amino acids. Germline V gives CDR1 SQVTM, CDR2 ANQGSEA. J lost 8 bases, V lost 3 bases, and 11 bases had no gene match. CDR3 nucleotide sequence: TGCAGCGTTGATAGACTAGCGGTCATACACCATGAGCAGTTCTTC. This translates into CSVDRLAVIHHEQFF.

This clone occurred once. The chain employs TRBV10-3 and TRBJ1-2, with no clear D. V gave up 2 bases and J gave up 6 bases, with 10 bases separating them. CDR1 ENHRY and CDR2 SYGVKD come from the germline V gene. The length of the CDR3 is 13 residues. In DNA form, the CDR3 reads TGTGCCATCAGTGAGATTAAGGGAGATGGCTACACCTTC. The encoded protein is CAISEIKGDGYTF.

This clone appeared a few times. The V call is TRBV7-9, the J call TRBJ1-1; 7 nucleotides line up with TRBD1. CDR3 size: 13 residues. The V gene's germline CDR1 is SEHNR and CDR2 FQNEAQ (reference sequence). Trimming took 5 bases from V and 7 from J; bases not matched to a gene: 7. This chain's CDR3 is CASSPWDSLEAFF. Here the CDR3 DNA reads TGTGCCAGCAGCCCATGGGACAGCCTTGAAGCTTTCTTT.

The CDR3 here is CASSPGNNYGYTF. CDR3 DNA sequence: TGCGCCAGCAGCCCTGGGAATAACTATGGCTACACCTTC. The chain couples TRBV5-1 to TRBJ1-2; D is unclear. The CDR3 runs to 13 residues. V was pared by 4 bases and J by 1 base, with 8 bases between. Per the germline V gene, CDR1 is SGHRS and CDR2 is YFSETQ.

The rearrangement joins TRBV6-1 to TRBJ1-5; D remains ambiguous. The CDR3 runs to 11 residues. V was shortened by 8 bases and J by 6 bases, with 8 bases between the two germline ends. CDR1 and CDR2 from the germline V gene are MNHNS and SASEGT. CDR3 coding DNA: TGTGCCAGCCGACGCTCTCAGCCCCAGCATTTT. Residues: CASRRSQPQHF.

This clone was detected a few times. The chain links TRBV6-5 to TRBJ1-1, with a tentative D call TRBD1 (6 bases). Germline V gene sequence: CDR1 MNHEY, CDR2 SVGAGI. V was cut by 6 bases and J by 0 bases, with 11 bases left in between. CDR3 length: 14 residues. CDR3 sequence: CASSRGQLNTEAFF. Here the CDR3 DNA reads TGTGCCAGCAGCCGTGGACAGTTGAACACTGAAGCTTTCTTT.

This chain connects TRBV28 to TRBJ1-1; D remains unclear. There are 13 residues in the CDR3. Germline assignment: CDR1 MDHEN and CDR2 SYDVKM. V was cut by 6 bases and J by 0 bases, with 8 bases left in between. DNA of the CDR3: TGTGCCAGCAGGGGATACATGAACACTGAAGCTTTCTTT. It codes for CASRGYMNTEAFF.

This clone has only one observation. V gene TRBV7-6 combines with J gene TRBJ2-3, with 8 positions matching TRBD2. CDR1 and CDR2 from the germline V gene are SGHVS and FNYEAQ. CDR3 length: 15 amino acids. The V and J ends lost 4 bases and 4 bases, in that order; junction bases with no gene match: 7. The CDR3 sequence is CASSSSAGEADTQYF. The CDR3 DNA sequence: TGTGCCAGCAGCTCCTCAGCGGGAGAGGCAGATACGCAGTATTTT. The full variable domain, with the rest looked up from reference TRBV7-6 and TRBJ2-3, is GAGVSQSPRYKVTKRGQDVALRCDPISGHVSLYWYRQALGQGPEFLTYFNYEAQQDKSGLPNDRFSAERPEGSISTLTIQRTEQRDSAMYRCASSSSAGEADTQYFGPGTRLTVL.

This clone came up once. The chain links TRBV2 to TRBJ1-1; unclear D gene. V was trimmed by 7 bases and J by 7 bases, leaving 10 bases between them. The germline V gene encodes CDR1 SNHLY and CDR2 FYNNEI. CDR3 length: 11 amino acids. The CDR3: CASTLQLEAFF. The DNA for the CDR3 is TGTGCCAGCACCCTACAGCTTGAAGCTTTCTTT. The whole variable domain, remainder taken from reference TRBV2 and TRBJ1-1, is EPEVTQTPSHQVTQMGQEVILRCVPISNHLYFYWYRQILGQKVEFLVSFYNNEISEKSEIFDDQFSVERPDGSNFTLKIRSTKLEDSAMYFCASTLQLEAFFGQGTRLTVV.

This rearrangement joins TRBV19 to TRBJ1-4; the D is unclear. The CDR3 is 12 residues long. Deletions cut 5 bases from V and 7 bases from J, with 8 bases between. The germline V gene encodes CDR1 LNHDA and CDR2 SQIVND (reference sequence). This CDR3 reads CASSQGGEKLFF. DNA for the CDR3: TGTGCCAGTAGTCAAGGAGGTGAAAAACTGTTTTTT.